This TCR beta chain was observed in a study of blood T cell repertoires in COVID-19. Study overall: Acute-phase and convalescent COVID-19 samples originated in the United States, Italy and Spain. T cells, B-cell-depleted T cells, or PBMCs provided the cDNA or gDNA that served as material.

Trimming shortened V by 4 bases and J by 2 bases, and 16 bases separated the two germline ends. Per the germline V gene, CDR1 is SGHDT and CDR2 is YYEEEE. The CDR3 spans 15 residues. This clone was counted ten times or more. Authors' data handling: Counts of nucleated cells, estimated from reference gene primer amplification, were obtained. Clones were sequenced by immunoSEQ multiplex PCR, and TCRdb holds only the in-frame ones, with some missing. The DNA gave D and trimming, while V, J and clone size come from that table. The table has around 200,000 clones, around nine tenths seen once; the top ten hold roughly 6.4%.

Input material: peripheral blood. This chain joins TRBV5-6 and TRBJ2-7; D is possibly TRBD1 or TRBD2 (5 bases each). The TCR was taken from a man aged 55 to 70 who had recovered from COVID-19. The CDR3 region is CASSLGPDLTYEQYF. CDR3 DNA: TGTGCCAGCAGCCTGGGACCCGACTTGACCTACGAGCAGTACTTC.